The next 4 T cell receptor beta chains were all read from a single sample in a study of PD-L1 blockade in urothelial cancer. Some clones are missing from TCRdb's copy, which holds only in-frame ones; the method was immunoSEQ multiplex PCR. Seen here are about 74,000 clones, around four fifths observed once, and the top ten hold 4% to 6%. Sequenced here: PBMCs, sampled around atezolizumab (anti-PD-L1) treatment. These receptors all stem from a man aged 65 to 79 with urothelial cancer.

The J gene is TRBJ1-5, the V gene TRBV19, with 9 bases that match TRBD1. The CDR3 runs 13 residues. Germline assignment: CDR1 LNHDA and CDR2 SQIVND (reference sequence). Trimming removed 10 bases from V and 4 bases from J; junction bases left unmatched: 5. In nucleotides, the CDR3 is TGTGCCACCGCCGGGACAGGGAATCAGCCCCAGCATTTT. Amino acids: CATAGTGNQPQHF.

The chain recombines TRBV2 with TRBJ2-7; no clear D gene. Looked up from germline, CDR1 is SNHLY and CDR2 is FYNNEI. V gave up 1 base and J gave up 6 bases, with 10 bases separating them. CDR3 length: 13 residues. CDR3 loop: CASSEVMRREQYF. CDR3 nucleotides: TGTGCCAGCAGTGAAGTTATGAGGCGCGAGCAGTACTTC.

This clone was counted only a few times. V is TRBV7-9 and J is TRBJ2-4; no reliable D call. Germline V gives CDR1 SEHNR, CDR2 FQNEAQ (reference sequence). The V and J ends lost 0 bases and 8 bases respectively, with 11 bases between them. CDR3 length: 14 residues. CDR3 loop: CASSLASSLDIQYF. The CDR3, as DNA: TGTGCCAGCAGCTTAGCCAGTTCGTTGGACATTCAGTACTTC.

This clone was found once. The rearrangement links TRBV12-5 to TRBJ2-2; the D gene is possibly TRBD1 (6 bases). Germline assignment: CDR1 LGHNT and CDR2 FRNRAP. The germline V and J ends were trimmed by 2 bases and 5 bases, with 12 bases remaining between them. The CDR3 contains 15 residues. CDR3 sequence: CASGLNQQGTGELFF. As DNA, the CDR3 is TGTGCTAGTGGTTTGAACCAACAGGGTACCGGGGAGCTGTTTTTT.